Following are 20 T cell receptor beta chains from one sample sequenced in a study of T cells in Graves' hyperthyroidism and ophthalmopathy. It was RNA transcripts that yielded the amplified TCR beta CDR3 regions. HTBI primers were the set used in a first-round RT-PCR of the TCR CDR3. One entry per CDR3 protein, called by TCRdb with MiXCR from the multiplex PCR reads. This sample has fewer than 700,000 distinct CDR3 sequences, with under 20% found just once. The sample was blood. The source is a woman younger than 30 with Graves' ophthalmopathy.

This clonotype was seen at least ten times. The chain has TRBV28 and TRBJ2-7, with TRBD1 identical over 10 bases. This CDR3 contains 15 residues. Germline V lookup: CDR1 MDHEN, CDR2 SYDVKM. The V segment lost 4 bases and the J segment 3 bases; nucleotides outside the gene matches: 6. The CDR3 spells CASSSLGTGDYEQYF. As DNA, the CDR3 is TGTGCCAGCAGTTCCCTCGGGACAGGGGACTACGAGCAGTACTTC.

This clonotype has only a few counts. The genes are TRBV7-3 and TRBJ2-3, with 14 bases lining up with TRBD2. The CDR3 sequence is 19 residues long. With V trimmed by 5 bases and J by 4 bases, 14 bases remained unmatched. The germline V gene has CDR1 SGHTA and CDR2 FQGTGA. The CDR3 DNA sequence: TGTGCCAGCAGCCCCCTCGGGGGTGGACTAGCGGGAGGCCCAGATACGCAGTATTTT. This translates into CASSPLGGGLAGGPDTQYF.

There are a few counts of this clonotype. The rearrangement links TRBV10-2 to TRBJ1-5, with D unclear. V shed 0 bases and J shed 0 bases, with 18 bases lying between them. CDR3 length: 19 amino acids. Germline V gives CDR1 WSHSY, CDR2 SAAADI. The CDR3 spells CASSESKAGGRYSNQPQHF. CDR3 nucleotides: TGCGCCAGCAGTGAGTCGAAGGCAGGTGGTCGATATAGCAATCAGCCCCAGCATTTT.

This chain uses TRBV7-6 with TRBJ2-2; 7 bases fit TRBD1. CDR1 and CDR2 (germline): SGHVS, FNYEAQ. The CDR3 is made up of 17 amino acids. V shed 5 bases, J shed 3 bases, and the junction held 12 bases outside the gene matches. Here the CDR3 reads CASSHYAGTAYTGELFF. CDR3 in DNA: TGTGCCAGCAGCCACTACGCCGGGACAGCTTACACCGGGGAGCTGTTTTTT.

This clonotype has a count of ten or more. The CDR3 coding sequence is TGTGCCAGCTCACCAGGGGAATACTATGGCTACACCTTC. Amino acids: CASSPGEYYGYTF. V and J are TRBV18 and TRBJ1-2; D unclear. There are 13 residues in the CDR3. V shed 2 bases and J shed 3 bases, with 7 bases lying between them. Per germline, CDR1 KGHSH and CDR2 LQKENI.

This clonotype appeared a few times. The chain's CDR3 is CSGRGGQMNTEAFF. For the CDR3, the DNA is TGCAGCGGAAGAGGAGGGCAAATGAACACTGAAGCTTTCTTT. The chain links TRBV29-1 to TRBJ1-1; no reliable D call. Per the germline V gene, CDR1 is SQVTM and CDR2 is ANQGSEA. The V gene lost 7 bases and the J gene lost 0 bases, with 15 bases spanning the gap. The CDR3 is made up of 14 amino acids.

This clonotype was counted at least ten times. The chain joins TRBV28 to TRBJ1-1; weak D call: TRBD1 (6 bases). The germline gives CDR1 MDHEN, CDR2 SYDVKM. V was trimmed by 9 bases and J by 2 bases, leaving 13 bases between them. The CDR3 is made up of 13 amino acids. As DNA, the CDR3 is TGTGCCAGTCTCCCGGGGGCTAACACTGAAGCTTTCTTT. Protein sequence: CASLPGANTEAFF.

This clonotype came up many times. The genes are TRBV28 and TRBJ1-4; a weak D match, TRBD1 (5 bases). V lost 5 bases and J 10 bases, leaving 14 bases between the germline ends. This CDR3 contains 13 residues. Looked up from germline, CDR1 is MDHEN and CDR2 is SYDVKM. The CDR3 sequence is CASSVEGPRKLFF. CDR3 DNA: TGTGCCAGCAGTGTGGAGGGGCCTCGAAAACTGTTTTTT. The full variable domain, with the rest looked up from reference TRBV28 and TRBJ1-4, is DVKVTQSSRYLVKRTGEKVFLECVQDMDHENMFWYRQDPGLGLRLIYFSYDVKMKEKGDIPEGYSVSREKKERFSLILESASTNQTSMYLCASSVEGPRKLFFGSGTQLSVL.

The chain combines TRBV15 with TRBJ2-5; tentative D call: TRBD1 (7 bases). The CDR3 is made up of 14 amino acids. The V gene lost 0 bases and the J gene lost 4 bases, with 9 bases spanning the gap. Germline V gene sequence: CDR1 LNHNV, CDR2 YYDKDF (reference sequence). The CDR3 DNA reads as TGTGCCACCAGCAGAGATCAGGGGGGAGAGACCCAGTACTTC. Amino acids: CATSRDQGGETQYF.

This clonotype was observed a handful of times. This is likely a read error, given that the CDR3 carries no conserved phenylalanine or tryptophan at its end. This chain links TRBV27 with TRBJ1-1; 11 bases match TRBD1. Per germline, CDR1 MNHEY and CDR2 SMNVEV (reference sequence). J was trimmed by 7 bases and V by 6 bases; bases with no gene match: 4. The CDR3 is 13 amino acids. CDR3 bases: TGTGCCAGCAGGGGACAGGGGGTTGGTGAAGCTTTCCTT. The encoded protein is CASRGQGVGEAFL.

In its sample, this clonotype was seen many times. The chain links TRBV18 to TRBJ2-7; tentatively, D is TRBD1 or TRBD2 (5 bases each). Germline CDR1 reads KGHSH; CDR2 reads LQKENI. The CDR3 has 15 amino acids. Trimming took off 3 bases at V and 5 bases at J, with 17 bases between the two ends. The CDR3: CASSPDIGQGHEQYF. CDR3 sequence (DNA): TGTGCCAGCTCACCGGACATAGGGCAGGGACACGAGCAGTACTTC. Full variable domain (missing parts from reference TRBV18 and TRBJ2-7): NAGVMQNPRHLVRRRGQEARLRCSPMKGHSHVYWYRQLPEEGLKFMVYLQKENIIDESGMPKERFSAEFPKEGPSILRIQQVVRGDSAAYFCASSPDIGQGHEQYFGPGTRLTVT.

V is TRBV24-1 and J is TRBJ1-4; TRBD1 matches at 9 bases. The CDR3 spans 15 residues. V was clipped by 2 bases and J by 8 bases; unmatched bases: 5. Germline V gene data show CDR1 as KGHDR and CDR2 as SFDVKD. The CDR3 reads CATSDSRTGEEKLFF. The CDR3 nucleotides read TGTGCCACCAGTGATTCGAGGACAGGGGAGGAAAAACTGTTTTTT.

In its sample, this clonotype was seen a few times. V gene TRBV4-1 combines with J gene TRBJ2-1; maybe TRBD1 (6 bases). Trimming took 0 bases from V and 4 from J, leaving 10 bases between them. Germline V gene lookup returns CDR1 MGHRA and CDR2 YSYEKL. The CDR3 covers 15 residues. CDR3 coding DNA: TGCGCCAGCAGCCAAGATCAGGACAGTTACAATGAGCAGTTCTTC. The encoded protein is CASSQDQDSYNEQFF.

Remarks on this clonotype: The CDR3 does not end in the conserved phenylalanine or tryptophan, so this is likely a read error. The chain recombines TRBV7-3 with TRBJ2-1, with D possibly called TRBD1 or TRBD2 (7 bases each). V lost 3 bases to trimming and J lost 8 bases, with 23 bases between them. The CDR3 extends over 17 amino acids. Germline V gene lookup returns CDR1 SGHTA and CDR2 FQGTGA. As DNA, the CDR3 is TGTGCCAGCAGCTTGTCAGGGGGGGCCTATGTAGGGGATGAGCAGTTCTTA. Amino acid sequence: CASSLSGGAYVGDEQFL.

The chain couples TRBV5-6 to TRBJ1-4; weak D call: TRBD1 (5 bases). Trimming took 1 base from V and 8 from J, leaving 12 bases between them. Per germline, CDR1 SGHDT and CDR2 YYEEEE. The CDR3 is made up of 14 amino acids. The CDR3 sequence: CASSLSLWGEKLFF. The CDR3 nucleotides read TGTGCCAGCAGCTTGTCACTATGGGGGGAAAAACTGTTTTTT.

There are many counts of this clonotype. The gene calls are TRBV11-2 and TRBJ2-5, with a possible D match to TRBD1 (5 bases). Trimming removed 2 bases at V and 2 bases at J, with 12 bases between. Looked up from germline, CDR1 is SGHAT and CDR2 is FQNNGV. This CDR3 spans 15 amino acids. CDR3 amino acids: CASSLLAGLQETQYF. Here the CDR3 DNA reads TGTGCCAGCAGCTTACTCGCAGGGCTTCAAGAGACCCAGTACTTC.

V and J are TRBV6-1 and TRBJ1-6; TRBD1 matches at 7 bases. The trim removed 5 bases at V and 7 bases at J, leaving 11 bases unmatched. This CDR3 has 16 residues. Germline V CDR1 and CDR2: MNHNS, SASEGT. Here the CDR3 reads CASSTRTGGSNSPLHF. CDR3 nucleotides: TGTGCCAGCAGTACACGGACAGGAGGCTCCAATTCACCCCTCCACTTT.

Many counts were recorded for this clonotype. This rearrangement joins TRBV11-2 to TRBJ2-2, with 8 positions matching TRBD1. V dropped 5 bases and J dropped 0; count of bases not matched to a gene: 5. In germline, CDR1 is SGHAT, CDR2 FQNNGV. The CDR3 totals 16 residues. The CDR3 reads CASSPRTGTNTGELFF. The CDR3 DNA reads TGTGCCAGCAGCCCCCGGACAGGGACGAACACCGGGGAGCTGTTTTTT.

This clonotype was seen ten or more times. The chain recombines TRBV30 with TRBJ1-1, with D hard to call. Germline V CDR1 and CDR2: GTSNPN, SVGIG (reference sequence). The CDR3 consists of 14 residues. The V end lost 4 bases, the J end lost 4 bases, and 16 bases lay between the germline ends. The CDR3 protein is CAWIRVSLRTEAFF. The CDR3 DNA is TGTGCCTGGATACGGGTATCCCTTCGCACTGAAGCTTTCTTT.

This rearrangement joins TRBV11-3 to TRBJ2-3; no clear D gene. Germline CDR1 SGHNT, CDR2 YENEEA. Between the trimmed V and J ends, which lost 1 base and 4 bases, there was a span of 9 bases. The CDR3 loop spans 14 amino acids. The chain's CDR3 is CASSLGSRPDTQYF. The CDR3 nucleotides read TGTGCCAGCAGCTTAGGAAGCCGACCAGATACGCAGTATTTT. Supplemented by reference TRBV11-3 and TRBJ2-3, the full variable domain reads EAGVVQSPRYKIIEKKQPVAFWCNPISGHNTLYWYLQNLGQGPELLIRYENEEAVDDSQLPKDRFSAERLKGVDSTLKIQPAELGDSAVYLCASSLGSRPDTQYFGPGTRLTVL.